These 4 T cell receptor beta chains were all obtained from the same sample, sequenced in a study of long-term antiretroviral therapy in people with HIV. Survey-level immunoSEQ v3.0 assays were run. TCRdb's table, derived via immunoSEQ multiplex PCR, lists solely in-frame clones and lacks some. The sample has about 28,000 clones; over 75% are singletons. Sequenced here: unsorted PBMCs, sampled 1.5 years before starting antiretroviral therapy. These receptors were taken from a man aged 18 to 29 with HIV.

CDR3 DNA: TGTGCCAGCAGCCGGGACACTGAAGCTTTCTTT. Translated: CASSRDTEAFF. V is TRBV7-9 and J is TRBJ1-1, with D unresolved. In germline, CDR1 is SEHNR, CDR2 FQNEAQ (reference sequence). This CDR3 has 11 residues. The germline V and J ends were trimmed by 5 bases and 3 bases, with 4 bases remaining between them. The full variable domain, in which reference TRBV7-9 and TRBJ1-1 provide the parts outside the CDR3, is DTGVSQNPRHKITKRGQNVTFRCDPISEHNRLYWYRQTLGQGPEFLTYFQNEAQLEKSRLLSDRFSAERPKGSFSTLEIQRTEQGDSAMYLCASSRDTEAFFGQGTRLTVV.

This chain joins TRBV27 and TRBJ2-2; TRBD2 matches at 11 bases. Germline V gives CDR1 MNHEY, CDR2 SMNVEV (reference sequence). Unmatched junction bases numbered 13, after V lost 3 bases and J lost 7 bases. This CDR3 is built from 18 residues. CDR3: CASSFLWLAGGQGGELFF. The CDR3 bases are TGTGCCAGCAGTTTTCTTTGGCTAGCGGGAGGACAGGGCGGGGAGCTGTTTTTT.

With respect to this clone: Within the sample, other DNA sequences also encode this same CDR3. The V and J genes are TRBV19 and TRBJ1-2; no definite D call. The germline gives CDR1 LNHDA, CDR2 SQIVND (reference sequence). The V end was cut by 2 bases, the J end by 0 bases, with 7 bases between. The CDR3 spans 14 residues. CDR3 sequence (DNA): TGTGCCAGTAGTATACTAGGCTCTAACTATGGCTACACCTTC. This sequence encodes CASSILGSNYGYTF. The variable domain in full, completed from reference TRBV19 and TRBJ1-2, reads DGGITQSPKYLFRKEGQNVTLSCEQNLNHDAMYWYRQDPGQGLRLIYYSQIVNDFQKGDIAEGYSVSREKKESFPLTVTSAQKNPTAFYLCASSILGSNYGYTFGSGTRLTVV.

The V gene is TRBV7-2, the J gene TRBJ2-2; D is uncertain. The CDR3 sequence is 15 residues long. Trimming removed 2 bases from V and 4 bases from J, with 11 bases in between. The germline CDR1 and CDR2 sequences are SGHTA and FQGNSA. CDR3 in DNA: TGTGCCAGCAGCTTAAGTTCGCGGACCACCGGGGAGCTGTTTTTT. Encoded protein: CASSLSSRTTGELFF.